This TCR beta chain originates from a study of T-cell memory formation after mild COVID-19. This clonotype has more than one count but fewer than ten. A single record per CDR3 protein comes from TCRdb applying MiXCR to the 5' RACE reads. This table has about 140,000 distinct CDR3 sequences, around 13% appearing once. CDR1 LNHNV and CDR2 YYDKDF come from the germline V gene (reference sequence). V lost 0 bases to trimming and J lost 7 bases, with 12 bases between them. CDR3 length: 14 residues. The clonotype was recovered from an adult woman who had mild COVID-19 (a few samples of this study predate the infection). Cell type and time point are not known. The chain recombines TRBV15 with TRBJ1-2; D perhaps matches TRBD1 (6 bases). The sample consisted of PBMCs or a T cell subset sorted from them (not recorded which). The CDR3 coding sequence is TGTGCCACCAGCAGAGATCTGGGGGCAACTGGCTACACCTTC. This sequence encodes CATSRDLGATGYTF.